This passage covers 7 T cell receptor beta chains from one sample sequenced in a study of shared clonotypes between healthy human individuals (dated by TCRdb to about 2020). Libraries were built with the immunoSEQ multiplex PCR assay. TCRdb limited this immuneACCESS table to in-frame rearrangements with V and J called. A share of clones is missing; checked studies link under half to unresolved V genes, and the rest is unexplained. Across this sample there are 550,000 to 800,000 clones, with 80% to 95% seen only once. 34% of the sample belongs to the ten largest clones. The sample comprised memory CD8+ T cells from PBMCs. What the cell subset or site label conveys for this sample: CD45RO+ cells pooled with CCR7-negative TemRA cells. Receptors originate from a man aged 18 to 30 in good health. Some clones in this sample may be carry-over from other donors' samples.

This clone was observed a single time. V usage is TRBV5-1 and J usage is TRBJ2-7; 12 positions agree with TRBD2. V lost 0 bases and J lost 5; bases outside the gene matches: 6. Germline lookup yields CDR1 SGHRS and CDR2 YFSETQ. The length of the CDR3 is 16 residues. This chain's CDR3 is CASSLETSGRSHEQYF. The CDR3 DNA reads TGCGCCAGCAGCTTGGAGACTAGCGGGAGATCCCACGAGCAGTACTTC.

The chain couples TRBV6-5 to TRBJ2-4; D call uncertain. The CDR3 has 15 amino acids. V lost 2 bases and J 0 bases, leaving 8 bases between the germline ends. The germline CDR1 and CDR2 sequences are MNHEY and SVGAGI. Here the CDR3 reads CASSYRPKAKNIQYF. CDR3 nucleotide sequence: TGTGCCAGCAGTTACAGACCGAAAGCCAAAAACATTCAGTACTTC.

The chain links TRBV15 to TRBJ1-6; D uncertain. The CDR3 length is 15 residues. CDR1 and CDR2 (germline): LNHNV, YYDKDF (reference sequence). V was shortened by 3 bases and J by 10 bases, with 16 bases between the two germline ends. DNA of the CDR3: TGTGCCACCAGCAGTCTAATGGTGGGGAGGTCACCCCTCCACTTT. It encodes CATSSLMVGRSPLHF.

The chain carries TRBV29-1 and TRBJ1-1; D remains ambiguous. Germline V gene data show CDR1 as SQVTM and CDR2 as ANQGSEA. V lost 7 bases and J 0 bases, leaving 15 bases between the germline ends. CDR3 length: 14 residues. CDR3 sequence: CSAETRTLNTEAFF. The CDR3 region has the DNA TGCAGCGCCGAAACCAGGACCCTGAACACTGAAGCTTTCTTT.

The V gene is TRBV23-1, the J gene TRBJ1-1; D gene uncertain. TRBV23-1 is marked as an open reading frame, function uncertain. The CDR3 consists of 18 residues. Trimming took off 0 bases at V and 4 bases at J, with 21 bases between the two ends. CDR3 region: CASSQSPHQCGRPTEAFF. In DNA form, the CDR3 reads TGCGCCAGCAGTCAATCCCCACATCAATGCGGACGACCCACTGAAGCTTTCTTT.

J is TRBJ1-2 and V is TRBV9; the D is unclear. Germline CDR1 reads SGDLS; CDR2 reads YYNGEE. This CDR3 comprises 16 residues. V lost 4 bases to trimming and J lost 2 bases, with 18 bases between them. CDR3 in amino acids: CASSSGRARPNYGYTF. DNA of the CDR3: TGTGCCAGCAGCTCCGGACGGGCCCGGCCCAACTATGGCTACACCTTC.

In its sample, this clone was seen a few times. This chain connects TRBV7-9 to TRBJ2-1; maybe TRBD2 (6 bases). Germline assignment: CDR1 SEHNR and CDR2 FQNEAQ (reference sequence). V gave up 11 bases and J gave up 0 bases, with 20 bases separating them. CDR3 length: 16 amino acids. The CDR3 is CAWGTSRGISYNEQFF. CDR3 coding DNA: TGTGCCTGGGGAACTAGCCGGGGGATCTCCTACAATGAGCAGTTCTTC.